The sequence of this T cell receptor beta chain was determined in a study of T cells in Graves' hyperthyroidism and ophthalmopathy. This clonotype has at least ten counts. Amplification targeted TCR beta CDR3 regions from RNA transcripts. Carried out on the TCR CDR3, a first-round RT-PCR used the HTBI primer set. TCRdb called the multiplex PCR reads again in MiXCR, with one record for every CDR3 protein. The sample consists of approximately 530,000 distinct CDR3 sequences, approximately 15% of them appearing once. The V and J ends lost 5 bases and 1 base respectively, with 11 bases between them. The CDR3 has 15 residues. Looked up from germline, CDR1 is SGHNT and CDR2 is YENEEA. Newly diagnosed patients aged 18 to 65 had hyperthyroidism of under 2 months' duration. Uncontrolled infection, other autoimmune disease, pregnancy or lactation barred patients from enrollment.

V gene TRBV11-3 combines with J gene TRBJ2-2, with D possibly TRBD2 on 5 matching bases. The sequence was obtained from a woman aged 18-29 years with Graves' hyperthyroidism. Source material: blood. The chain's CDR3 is CASSQRSGNTGELFF. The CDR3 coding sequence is TGTGCCAGCAGCCAAAGGAGCGGGAACACCGGGGAGCTGTTTTTT.